This T cell receptor (beta chain) was documented in a study of blood T cell repertoires in COVID-19. Study as a whole: COVID-19 samples collected from the United States, Italy and Spain covered acute and convalescent phases. T cells, B-cell-depleted T cells, or PBMCs supplied cDNA or gDNA.

How the authors handled the data: Estimation of nucleated cell counts relied on the amplification of reference gene primers. Method: immunoSEQ multiplex PCR; TCRdb's copy keeps in-frame clones and lacks some. The V and J calls and clone size come from that table; D and trimming were worked out from the DNA. The data hold 200,000 to 300,000 clones, with nearly 90% observed a single time. This CDR3 contains 17 residues. From germline, CDR1 is LGHNA and CDR2 YSLEER. V dropped 0 bases and J dropped 0; count of bases not matched to a gene: 8. The source is a human donor in a cohort sampled during active COVID-19. Material for sequencing was peripheral blood. The V gene is TRBV4-3, the J gene TRBJ2-7; TRBD1 aligns across 7 bases. The CDR3 DNA sequence: TGCGCCAGCAGCCAAGACGGCTCGGCAGGGGGCTCCTACGAGCAGTACTTC. Translation: CASSQDGSAGGSYEQYF.